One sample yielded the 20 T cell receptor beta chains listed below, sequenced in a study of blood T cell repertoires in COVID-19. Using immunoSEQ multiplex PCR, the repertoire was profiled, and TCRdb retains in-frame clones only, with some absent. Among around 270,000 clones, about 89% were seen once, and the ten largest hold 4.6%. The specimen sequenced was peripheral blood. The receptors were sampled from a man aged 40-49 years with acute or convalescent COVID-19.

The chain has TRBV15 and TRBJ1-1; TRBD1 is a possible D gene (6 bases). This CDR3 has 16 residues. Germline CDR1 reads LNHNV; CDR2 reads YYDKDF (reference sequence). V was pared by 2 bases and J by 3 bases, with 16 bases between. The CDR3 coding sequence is TGTGCCACCAGCAGACAAAGAACAGGGACGGACACTGAAGCTTTCTTT. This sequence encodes CATSRQRTGTDTEAFF.

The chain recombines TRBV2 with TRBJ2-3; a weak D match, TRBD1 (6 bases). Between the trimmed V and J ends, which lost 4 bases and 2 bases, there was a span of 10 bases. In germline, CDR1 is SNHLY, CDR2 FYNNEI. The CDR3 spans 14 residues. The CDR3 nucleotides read TGTGCCAGCAGTGTAACAGGGATCACAGATACGCAGTATTTT. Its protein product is CASSVTGITDTQYF. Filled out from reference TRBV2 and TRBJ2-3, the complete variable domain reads EPEVTQTPSHQVTQMGQEVILRCVPISNHLYFYWYRQILGQKVEFLVSFYNNEISEKSEIFDDQFSVERPDGSNFTLKIRSTKLEDSAMYFCASSVTGITDTQYFGPGTRLTVL.

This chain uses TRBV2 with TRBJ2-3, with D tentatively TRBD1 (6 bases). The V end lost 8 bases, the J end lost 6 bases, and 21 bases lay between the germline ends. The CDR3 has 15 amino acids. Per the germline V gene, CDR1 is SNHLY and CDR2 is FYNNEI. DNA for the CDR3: TGTGCCAGCCTTCCTTGGACTGCCCAGGGGGATACGCAGTATTTT. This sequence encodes CASLPWTAQGDTQYF. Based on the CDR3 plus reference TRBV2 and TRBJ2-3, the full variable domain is EPEVTQTPSHQVTQMGQEVILRCVPISNHLYFYWYRQILGQKVEFLVSFYNNEISEKSEIFDDQFSVERPDGSNFTLKIRSTKLEDSAMYFCASLPWTAQGDTQYFGPGTRLTVL.

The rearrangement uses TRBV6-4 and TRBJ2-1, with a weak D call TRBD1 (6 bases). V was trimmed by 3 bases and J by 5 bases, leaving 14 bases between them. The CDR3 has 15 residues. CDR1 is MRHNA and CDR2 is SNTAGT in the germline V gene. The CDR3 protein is CASSEGAGANNEQFF. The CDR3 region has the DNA TGTGCCAGCAGTGAGGGGGCAGGGGCCAACAATGAGCAGTTCTTC.

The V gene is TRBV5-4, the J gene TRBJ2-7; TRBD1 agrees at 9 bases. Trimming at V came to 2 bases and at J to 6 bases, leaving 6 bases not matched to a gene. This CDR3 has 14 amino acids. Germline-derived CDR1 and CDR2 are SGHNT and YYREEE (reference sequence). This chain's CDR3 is CASSFGQGPAEQYF. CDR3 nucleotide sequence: TGTGCCAGCAGCTTTGGACAGGGGCCGGCCGAGCAGTACTTC.

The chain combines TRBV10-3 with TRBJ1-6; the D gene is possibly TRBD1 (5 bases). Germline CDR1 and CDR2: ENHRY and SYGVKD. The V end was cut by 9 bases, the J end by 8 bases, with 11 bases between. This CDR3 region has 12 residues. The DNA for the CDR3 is TGTGCCATAGGGGTAGGGGATTCACCCCTCCACTTT. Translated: CAIGVGDSPLHF.

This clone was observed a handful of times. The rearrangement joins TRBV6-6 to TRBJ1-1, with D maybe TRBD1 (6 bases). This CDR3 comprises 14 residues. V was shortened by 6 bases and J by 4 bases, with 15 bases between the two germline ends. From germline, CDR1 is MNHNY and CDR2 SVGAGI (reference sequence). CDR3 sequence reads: CASRSGHEFTEAFF. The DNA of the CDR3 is TGTGCCAGCAGATCGGGACACGAGTTCACTGAAGCTTTCTTT.

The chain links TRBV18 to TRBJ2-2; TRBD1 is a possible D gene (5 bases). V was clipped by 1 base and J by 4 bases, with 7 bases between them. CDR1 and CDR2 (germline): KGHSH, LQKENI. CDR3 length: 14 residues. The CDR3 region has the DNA TGTGCCAGCTCACCACAGGGGATCACCGGGGAGCTGTTTTTT. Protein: CASSPQGITGELFF.

The CDR3 DNA reads as TGCGCCAGCTGCTCGGGGGGCACGATGAACACTGAAGCTTTCTTT. It specifies CASCSGGTMNTEAFF. The chain couples TRBV5-1 to TRBJ1-1, with D possibly TRBD1 on 6 matching bases. The CDR3 totals 15 residues. CDR1 is SGHRS, CDR2 YFSETQ, per germline. The V end was cut by 7 bases, the J end by 0 bases, with 16 bases between.

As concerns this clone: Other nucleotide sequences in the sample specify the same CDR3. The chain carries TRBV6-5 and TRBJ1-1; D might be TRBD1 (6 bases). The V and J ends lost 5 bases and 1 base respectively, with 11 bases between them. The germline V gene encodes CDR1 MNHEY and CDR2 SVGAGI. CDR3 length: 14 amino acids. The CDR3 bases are TGTGCCAGCAGTCTACAGGGATCGAACACTGAAGCTTTCTTT. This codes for CASSLQGSNTEAFF.

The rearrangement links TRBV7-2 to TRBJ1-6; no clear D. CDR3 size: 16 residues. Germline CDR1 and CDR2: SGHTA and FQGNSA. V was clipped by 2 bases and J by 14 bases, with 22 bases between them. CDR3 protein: CASSLYPADGPGALHF. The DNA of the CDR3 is TGTGCCAGCAGCTTATACCCCGCCGACGGCCCGGGAGCCCTCCACTTT.

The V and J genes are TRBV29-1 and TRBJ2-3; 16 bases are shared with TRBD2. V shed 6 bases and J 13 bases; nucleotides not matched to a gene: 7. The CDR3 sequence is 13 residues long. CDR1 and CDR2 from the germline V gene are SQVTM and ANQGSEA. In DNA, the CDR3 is TGCAGCGTACTAGGGACTAGCGGGGGGGGAGAGTATTTT. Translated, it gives CSVLGTSGGGEYF.

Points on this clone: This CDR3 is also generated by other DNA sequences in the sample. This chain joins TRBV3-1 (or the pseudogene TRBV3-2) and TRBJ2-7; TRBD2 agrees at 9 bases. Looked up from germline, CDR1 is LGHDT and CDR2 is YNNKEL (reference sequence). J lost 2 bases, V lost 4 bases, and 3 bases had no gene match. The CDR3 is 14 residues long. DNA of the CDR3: TGTGCCAGCAGCCCCAGCGGGGGGACCTACGAGCAGTACTTC. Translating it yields CASSPSGGTYEQYF.

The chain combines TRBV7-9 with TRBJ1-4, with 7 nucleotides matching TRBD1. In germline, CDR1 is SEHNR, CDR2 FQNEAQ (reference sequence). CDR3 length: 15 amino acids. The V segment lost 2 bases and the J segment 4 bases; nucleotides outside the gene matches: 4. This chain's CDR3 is CASSLKRQGNEKLFF. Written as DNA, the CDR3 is TGTGCCAGCAGCTTAAAACGACAGGGTAATGAAAAACTGTTTTTT. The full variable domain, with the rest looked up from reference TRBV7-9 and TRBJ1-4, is DTGVSQNPRHKITKRGQNVTFRCDPISEHNRLYWYRQTLGQGPEFLTYFQNEAQLEKSRLLSDRFSAERPKGSFSTLEIQRTEQGDSAMYLCASSLKRQGNEKLFFGSGTQLSVL.

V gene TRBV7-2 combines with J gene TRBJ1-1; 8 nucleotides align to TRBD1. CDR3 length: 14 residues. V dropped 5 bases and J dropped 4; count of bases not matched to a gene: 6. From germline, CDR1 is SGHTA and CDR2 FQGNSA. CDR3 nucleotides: TGTGCCAGCAGCGAACTACAGGGGGGCACTGAAGCTTTCTTT. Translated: CASSELQGGTEAFF.

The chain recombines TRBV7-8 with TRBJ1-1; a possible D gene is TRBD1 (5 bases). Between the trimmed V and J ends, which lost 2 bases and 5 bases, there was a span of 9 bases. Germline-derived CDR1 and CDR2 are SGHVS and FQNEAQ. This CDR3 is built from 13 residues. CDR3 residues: CASSLMTETEAFF. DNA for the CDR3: TGTGCCAGCAGCTTAATGACAGAAACTGAAGCTTTCTTT.

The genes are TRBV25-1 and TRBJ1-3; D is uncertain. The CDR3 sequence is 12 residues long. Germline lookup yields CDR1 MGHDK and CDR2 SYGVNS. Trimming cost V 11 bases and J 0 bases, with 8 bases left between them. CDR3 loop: CASQSSGNTIYF. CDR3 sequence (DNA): TGTGCCTCCCAGTCCTCTGGAAACACCATATATTTT.

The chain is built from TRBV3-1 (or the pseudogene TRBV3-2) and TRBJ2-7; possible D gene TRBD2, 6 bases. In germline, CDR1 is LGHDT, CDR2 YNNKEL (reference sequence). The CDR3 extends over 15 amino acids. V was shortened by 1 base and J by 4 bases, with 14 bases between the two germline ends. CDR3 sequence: CASSQAWGGDYEQYF. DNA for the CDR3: TGTGCCAGCAGCCAAGCCTGGGGCGGGGATTACGAGCAGTACTTC.

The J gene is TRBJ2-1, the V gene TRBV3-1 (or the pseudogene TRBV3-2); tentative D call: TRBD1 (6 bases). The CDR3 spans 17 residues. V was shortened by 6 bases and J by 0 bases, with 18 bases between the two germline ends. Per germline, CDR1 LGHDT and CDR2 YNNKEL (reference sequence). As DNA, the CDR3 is TGTGCCAGCAGTTTCCGCCTCAGGGGTAGCTCCTACAATGAGCAGTTCTTC. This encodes CASSFRLRGSSYNEQFF.

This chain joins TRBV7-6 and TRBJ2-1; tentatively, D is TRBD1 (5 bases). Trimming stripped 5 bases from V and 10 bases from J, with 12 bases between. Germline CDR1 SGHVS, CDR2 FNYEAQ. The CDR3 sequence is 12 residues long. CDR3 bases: TGTGCCAGCAGCGCCGGGCCAGGGGAGCAGTTCTTC. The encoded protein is CASSAGPGEQFF.